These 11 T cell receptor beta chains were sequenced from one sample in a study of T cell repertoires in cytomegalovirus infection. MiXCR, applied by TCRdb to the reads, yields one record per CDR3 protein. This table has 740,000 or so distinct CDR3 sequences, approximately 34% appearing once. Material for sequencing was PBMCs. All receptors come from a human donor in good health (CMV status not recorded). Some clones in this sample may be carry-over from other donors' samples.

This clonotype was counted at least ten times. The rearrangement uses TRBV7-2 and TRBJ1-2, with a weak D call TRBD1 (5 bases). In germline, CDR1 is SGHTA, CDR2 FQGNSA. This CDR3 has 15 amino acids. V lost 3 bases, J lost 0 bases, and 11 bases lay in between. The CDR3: CASSFPGRANYGYTF. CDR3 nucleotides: TGTGCCAGCAGCTTTCCAGGGAGAGCTAACTATGGCTACACCTTC. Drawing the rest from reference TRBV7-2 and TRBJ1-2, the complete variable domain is GAGVSQSPSNKVTEKGKDVELRCDPISGHTALYWYRQSLGQGLEFLIYFQGNSAPDKSGLPSDRFSAERTGGSVSTLTIQRTQQEDSAVYLCASSFPGRANYGYTFGSGTRLTVV.

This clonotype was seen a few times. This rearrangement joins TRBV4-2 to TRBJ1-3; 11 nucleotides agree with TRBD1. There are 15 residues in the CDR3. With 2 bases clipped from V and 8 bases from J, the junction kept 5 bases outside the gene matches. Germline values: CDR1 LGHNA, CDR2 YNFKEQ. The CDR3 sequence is CASSQSGQGGDTIYF. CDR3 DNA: TGTGCCAGCAGCCAATCGGGACAGGGGGGAGACACCATATATTTT.

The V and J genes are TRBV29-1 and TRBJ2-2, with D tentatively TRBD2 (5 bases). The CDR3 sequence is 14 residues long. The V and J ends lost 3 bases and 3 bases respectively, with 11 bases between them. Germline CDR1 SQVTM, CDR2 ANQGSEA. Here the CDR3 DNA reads TGCAGCGTTGATCGGCTAGCCGACACCGGGGAGCTGTTTTTT. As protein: CSVDRLADTGELFF.

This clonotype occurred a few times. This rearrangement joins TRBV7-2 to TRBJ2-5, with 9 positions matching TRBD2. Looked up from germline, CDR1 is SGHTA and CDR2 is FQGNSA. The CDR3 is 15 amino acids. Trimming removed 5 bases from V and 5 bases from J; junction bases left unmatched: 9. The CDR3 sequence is CASSMIAGAYETQYF. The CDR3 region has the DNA TGTGCCAGCAGCATGATAGCGGGAGCCTACGAGACCCAGTACTTC.

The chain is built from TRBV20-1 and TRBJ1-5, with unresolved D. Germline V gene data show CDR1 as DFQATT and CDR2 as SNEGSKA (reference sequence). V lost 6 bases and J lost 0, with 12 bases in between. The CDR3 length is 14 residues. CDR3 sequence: CSAEVDASNQPQHF. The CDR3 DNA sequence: TGCAGTGCCGAAGTGGACGCTAGCAATCAGCCCCAGCATTTT.

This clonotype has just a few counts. CDR3 nucleotides: TGTGCCAGCAGTTTCCAGGGGGGAATGAACACTGAAGCTTTCTTT. Translated, it gives CASSFQGGMNTEAFF. The chain joins TRBV12-3 or TRBV12-4 to TRBJ1-1; 7 bases agree with TRBD1. The CDR3 has 15 amino acids. V gave up 3 bases and J gave up 0 bases; unmatched junction bases: 4.

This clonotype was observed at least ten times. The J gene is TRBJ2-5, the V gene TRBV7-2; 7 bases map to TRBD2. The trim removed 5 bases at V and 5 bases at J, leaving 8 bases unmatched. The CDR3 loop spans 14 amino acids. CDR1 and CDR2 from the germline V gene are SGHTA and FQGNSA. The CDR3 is CASSRAPAGETQYF. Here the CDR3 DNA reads TGTGCCAGCAGCAGGGCCCCAGCGGGGGAGACCCAGTACTTC.

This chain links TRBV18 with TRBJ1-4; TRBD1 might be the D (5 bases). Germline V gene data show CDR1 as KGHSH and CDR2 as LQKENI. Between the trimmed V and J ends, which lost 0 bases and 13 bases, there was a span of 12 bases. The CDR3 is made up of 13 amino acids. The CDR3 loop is CASSPPSDTGLFF. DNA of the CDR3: TGTGCCAGCTCACCACCGTCGGACACAGGACTGTTTTTT. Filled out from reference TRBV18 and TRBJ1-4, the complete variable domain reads NAGVMQNPRHLVRRRGQEARLRCSPMKGHSHVYWYRQLPEEGLKFMVYLQKENIIDESGMPKERFSAEFPKEGPSILRIQQVVRGDSAAYFCASSPPSDTGLFFGSGTQLSVL.

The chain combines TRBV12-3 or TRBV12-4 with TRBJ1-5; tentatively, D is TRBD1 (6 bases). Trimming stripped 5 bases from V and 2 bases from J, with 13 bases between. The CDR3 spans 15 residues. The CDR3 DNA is TGTGCCAGCAGTCCGAGGGGGACCCGCAATCAGCCCCAGCATTTT. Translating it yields CASSPRGTRNQPQHF.

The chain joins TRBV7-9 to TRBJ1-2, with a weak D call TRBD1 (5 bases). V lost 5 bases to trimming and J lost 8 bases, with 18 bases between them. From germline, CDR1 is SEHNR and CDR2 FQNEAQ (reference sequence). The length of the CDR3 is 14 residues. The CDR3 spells CASSREGIKGGYTF. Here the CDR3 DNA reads TGTGCCAGCAGCCGGGAGGGGATTAAGGGGGGCTACACCTTC.

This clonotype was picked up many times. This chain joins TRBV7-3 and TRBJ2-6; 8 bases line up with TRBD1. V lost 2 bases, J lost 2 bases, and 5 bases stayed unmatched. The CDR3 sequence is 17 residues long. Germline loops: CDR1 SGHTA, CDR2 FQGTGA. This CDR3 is CASSLYRTGTGANVLTF. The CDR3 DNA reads TGTGCCAGCAGCTTATATCGGACAGGGACTGGGGCCAACGTCCTGACTTTC. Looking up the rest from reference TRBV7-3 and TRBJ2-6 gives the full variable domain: GAGVSQTPSNKVTEKGKYVELRCDPISGHTALYWYRQSLGQGPEFLIYFQGTGAADDSGLPNDRFFAVRPEGSVSTLKIQRTERGDSAVYLCASSLYRTGTGANVLTFGAGSRLTVL.